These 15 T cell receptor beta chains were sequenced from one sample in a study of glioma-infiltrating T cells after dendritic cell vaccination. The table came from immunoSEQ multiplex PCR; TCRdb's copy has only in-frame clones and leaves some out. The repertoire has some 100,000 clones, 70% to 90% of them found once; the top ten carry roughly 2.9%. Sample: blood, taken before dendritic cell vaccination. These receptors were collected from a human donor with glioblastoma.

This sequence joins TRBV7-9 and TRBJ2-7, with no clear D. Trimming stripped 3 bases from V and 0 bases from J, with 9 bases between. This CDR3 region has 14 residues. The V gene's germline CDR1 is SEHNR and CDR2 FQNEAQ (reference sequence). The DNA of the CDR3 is TGTGCCAGCAGCTTTGTGGCGGACTCCTACGAGCAGTACTTC. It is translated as CASSFVADSYEQYF.

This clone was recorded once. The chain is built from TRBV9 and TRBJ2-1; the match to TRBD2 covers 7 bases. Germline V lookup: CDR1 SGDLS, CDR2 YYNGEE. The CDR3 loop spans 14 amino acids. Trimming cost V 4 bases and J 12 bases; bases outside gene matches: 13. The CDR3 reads CASSPSIGGSGQFF. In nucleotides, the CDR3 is TGTGCCAGCAGCCCATCCATCGGGGGGTCCGGGCAGTTCTTC.

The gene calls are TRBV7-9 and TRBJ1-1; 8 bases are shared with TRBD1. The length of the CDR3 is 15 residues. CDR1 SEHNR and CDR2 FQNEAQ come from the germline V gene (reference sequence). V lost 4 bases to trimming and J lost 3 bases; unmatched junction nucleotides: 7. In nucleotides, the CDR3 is TGTGCCAGCAGCTCCGCCCCGACAGGGGACACTGAAGCTTTCTTT. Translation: CASSSAPTGDTEAFF.

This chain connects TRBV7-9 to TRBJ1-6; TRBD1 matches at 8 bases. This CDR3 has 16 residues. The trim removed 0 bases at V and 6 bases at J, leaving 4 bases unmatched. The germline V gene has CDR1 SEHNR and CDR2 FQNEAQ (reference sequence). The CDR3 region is CASSLAGTGINSPLHF. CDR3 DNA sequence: TGTGCCAGCAGCTTAGCGGGGACAGGAATTAATTCACCCCTCCACTTT.

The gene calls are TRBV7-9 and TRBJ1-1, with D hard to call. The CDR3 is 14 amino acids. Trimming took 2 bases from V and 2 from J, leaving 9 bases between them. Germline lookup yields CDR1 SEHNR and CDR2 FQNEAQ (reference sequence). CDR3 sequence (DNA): TGTGCCAGCAGCTTATTACTTCTAAACACTGAAGCTTTCTTT. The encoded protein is CASSLLLLNTEAFF.

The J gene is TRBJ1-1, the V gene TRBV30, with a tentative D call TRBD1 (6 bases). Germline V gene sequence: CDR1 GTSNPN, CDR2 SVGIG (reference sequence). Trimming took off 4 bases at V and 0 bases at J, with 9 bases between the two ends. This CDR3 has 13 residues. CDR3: CAWNQGLNTEAFF. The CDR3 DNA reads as TGTGCCTGGAACCAGGGGTTGAACACTGAAGCTTTCTTT.

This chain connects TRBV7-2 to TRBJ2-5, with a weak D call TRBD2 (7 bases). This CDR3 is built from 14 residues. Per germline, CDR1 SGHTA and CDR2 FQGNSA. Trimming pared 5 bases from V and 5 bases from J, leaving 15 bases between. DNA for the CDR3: TGTGCCAGCAGCCTCCGGGGGGCTTGGGAGACCCAGTACTTC. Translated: CASSLRGAWETQYF.

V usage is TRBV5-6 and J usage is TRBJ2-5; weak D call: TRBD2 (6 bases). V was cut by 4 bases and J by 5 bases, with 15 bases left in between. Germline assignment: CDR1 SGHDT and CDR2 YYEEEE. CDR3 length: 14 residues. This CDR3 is CASSVTSLVETQYF. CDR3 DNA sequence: TGTGCCAGCAGCGTCACTAGCTTGGTCGAGACCCAGTACTTC.

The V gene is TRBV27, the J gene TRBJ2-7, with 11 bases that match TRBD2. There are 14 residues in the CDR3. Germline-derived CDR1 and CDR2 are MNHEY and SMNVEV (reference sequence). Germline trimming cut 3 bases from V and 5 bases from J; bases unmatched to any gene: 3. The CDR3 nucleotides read TGTGCCAGCAGTTTTAGCGGGAGGGCCAACGAGCAGTACTTC. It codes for CASSFSGRANEQYF.

CDR3 coding DNA: TGTGCCAGCATCGGACTAGCGGGAGGGCCACACAATGAGCAGTTCTTC. It codes for CASIGLAGGPHNEQFF. V and J are TRBV7-2 and TRBJ2-1; 15 bases are a match to TRBD2. V shed 7 bases, J shed 5 bases, and the junction held 6 bases outside the gene matches. This CDR3 has 16 residues. Germline V gene data show CDR1 as SGHTA and CDR2 as FQGNSA.

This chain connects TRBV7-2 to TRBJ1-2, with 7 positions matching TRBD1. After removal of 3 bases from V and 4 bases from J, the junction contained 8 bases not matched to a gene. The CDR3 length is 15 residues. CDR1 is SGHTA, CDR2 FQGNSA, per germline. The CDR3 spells CASSFKTGLSYGYTF. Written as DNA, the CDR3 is TGTGCCAGCAGCTTCAAGACAGGGCTCTCCTATGGCTACACCTTC.

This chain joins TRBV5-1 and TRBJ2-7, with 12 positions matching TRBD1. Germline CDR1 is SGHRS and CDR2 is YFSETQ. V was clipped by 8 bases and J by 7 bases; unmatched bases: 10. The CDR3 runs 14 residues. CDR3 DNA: TGCGCCAGTTTGCCGGGACAGGGGGCGAAAGAGCAGTACTTC. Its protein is CASLPGQGAKEQYF.

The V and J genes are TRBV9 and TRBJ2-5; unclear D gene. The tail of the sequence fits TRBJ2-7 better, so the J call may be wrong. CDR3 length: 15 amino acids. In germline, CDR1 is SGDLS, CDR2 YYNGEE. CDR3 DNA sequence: TGTGCCAGCAGCGTGTCACCCGGTCCACCCTACGAGCAGTACTTC. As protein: CASSVSPGPPYEQYF.

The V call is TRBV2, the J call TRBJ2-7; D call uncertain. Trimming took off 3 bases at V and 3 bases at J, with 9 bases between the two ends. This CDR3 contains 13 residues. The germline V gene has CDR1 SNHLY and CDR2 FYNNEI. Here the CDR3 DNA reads TGTGCCAGCAGTGACAGACACCTCTACGAGCAGTACTTC. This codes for CASSDRHLYEQYF.

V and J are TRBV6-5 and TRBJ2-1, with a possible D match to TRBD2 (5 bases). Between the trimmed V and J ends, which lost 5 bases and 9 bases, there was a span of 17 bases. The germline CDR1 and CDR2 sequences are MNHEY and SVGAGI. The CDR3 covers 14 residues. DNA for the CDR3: TGTGCCAGCAGTCTCGAGCGAGGGTGGGGTGAGCAGTTCTTC. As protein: CASSLERGWGEQFF.